One sample yielded the 22 T cell receptor beta chains listed below, sequenced in a study of cytomegalovirus exposure and HLA in healthy donors. The PCR made use of 60 Vbeta and 13 Jbeta primers. The data were produced by immunoSEQ multiplex PCR, yet TCRdb's version contains in-frame clones alone and is incomplete. The table shows around 61,000 clones, with about 90% occurring only once. Sequenced sample: PBMCs. The receptors were sampled from a man aged 25-40 years in good health and CMV-seropositive.

V usage is TRBV7-9 and J usage is TRBJ2-7; a weak D match, TRBD1 (6 bases). Per germline, CDR1 SEHNR and CDR2 FQNEAQ (reference sequence). This CDR3 comprises 13 residues. Trimming shortened V by 3 bases and J by 2 bases, and 8 bases separated the two germline ends. The CDR3 protein is CASSFPGAYEQYF. The DNA of the CDR3 is TGTGCCAGCAGCTTCCCAGGGGCCTACGAGCAGTACTTC. Together with reference TRBV7-9 and TRBJ2-7, the CDR3 gives the full variable domain: DTGVSQNPRHKITKRGQNVTFRCDPISEHNRLYWYRQTLGQGPEFLTYFQNEAQLEKSRLLSDRFSAERPKGSFSTLEIQRTEQGDSAMYLCASSFPGAYEQYFGPGTRLTVT.

The CDR3 region has the DNA TGTGCCAGCAGTCCGGGACTAGCGGGAGGAGGTACCGGGGAGCTGTTTTTT. Translating it yields CASSPGLAGGGTGELFF. V is TRBV2 and J is TRBJ2-2; 15 bases align to TRBD2. Germline V lookup: CDR1 SNHLY, CDR2 FYNNEI. CDR3 length: 17 amino acids. With V trimmed by 5 bases and J by 5 bases, 6 bases remained unmatched. The whole variable domain, filled in from reference TRBV2 and TRBJ2-2, reads EPEVTQTPSHQVTQMGQEVILRCVPISNHLYFYWYRQILGQKVEFLVSFYNNEISEKSEIFDDQFSVERPDGSNFTLKIRSTKLEDSAMYFCASSPGLAGGGTGELFFGEGSRLTVL.

V usage is TRBV14 and J usage is TRBJ1-1; D may be TRBD1 (5 bases). Between the trimmed V and J ends, which lost 4 bases and 0 bases, there was a span of 15 bases. The germline gives CDR1 SGHDN, CDR2 FVKESK. CDR3 size: 16 residues. The CDR3 sequence is CASSPWKGPLNTEAFF. CDR3 DNA: TGTGCCAGCAGCCCTTGGAAGGGGCCCTTGAACACTGAAGCTTTCTTT. The whole variable domain, filled in from reference TRBV14 and TRBJ1-1, reads EAGVTQFPSHSVIEKGQTVTLRCDPISGHDNLYWYRRVMGKEIKFLLHFVKESKQDESGMPNNRFLAERTGGTYSTLKVQPAELEDSGVYFCASSPWKGPLNTEAFFGQGTRLTVV.

This chain uses TRBV9 with TRBJ2-1; 8 positions match TRBD2. Germline V gene data show CDR1 as SGDLS and CDR2 as YYNGEE. The CDR3 runs 16 residues. The ends lost 3 bases at V and 1 base at J; junction bases unmatched: 6. The CDR3 DNA sequence: TGTGCCAGCAGCGGAACTAGCGGAAGGTCCTACAATGAGCAGTTCTTC. Translating it yields CASSGTSGRSYNEQFF. The full variable domain, rest sourced from reference TRBV9 and TRBJ2-1, is DSGVTQTPKHLITATGQRVTLRCSPRSGDLSVYWYQQSLDQGLQFLIQYYNGEERAKGNILERFSAQQFPDLHSELNLSSLELGDSALYFCASSGTSGRSYNEQFFGPGTRLTVL.

The chain uses TRBV7-2 and TRBJ2-7; a weak D match, TRBD2 (6 bases). Trimming stripped 3 bases from V and 7 bases from J, with 13 bases between. The CDR3 covers 13 residues. Germline V gene data show CDR1 as SGHTA and CDR2 as FQGNSA. CDR3 nucleotide sequence: TGTGCCAGCAGCTTGGGACTCGCCTGGGAGCAGTACTTC. It specifies CASSLGLAWEQYF. The entire variable domain, with the rest obtained from reference TRBV7-2 and TRBJ2-7, is as follows: GAGVSQSPSNKVTEKGKDVELRCDPISGHTALYWYRQSLGQGLEFLIYFQGNSAPDKSGLPSDRFSAERTGGSVSTLTIQRTQQEDSAVYLCASSLGLAWEQYFGPGTRLTVT.

The chain carries TRBV5-4 and TRBJ1-5, with D possibly matching TRBD1 (5 bases). Between the trimmed V and J ends, which lost 0 bases and 7 bases, there was a span of 11 bases. This CDR3 contains 14 residues. Looked up from germline, CDR1 is SGHNT and CDR2 is YYREEE (reference sequence). The CDR3, as DNA: TGTGCCAGCAGCTTGGATCAGGGTGAACAGCCCCAGCATTTT. It translates to CASSLDQGEQPQHF.

This rearrangement joins TRBV29-1 to TRBJ1-1; perhaps TRBD1 as D (5 bases). Trimming removed 4 bases from V and 7 bases from J, with 13 bases in between. CDR1 and CDR2 from the germline V gene are SQVTM and ANQGSEA. CDR3 length equals 12 residues. The CDR3 DNA reads TGCAGCGTTGTACGGGGAGGGGTTGAAGCTTTCTTT. This encodes CSVVRGGVEAFF. Together with reference TRBV29-1 and TRBJ1-1, the CDR3 gives the full variable domain: SAVISQKPSRDICQRGTSLTIQCQVDSQVTMMFWYRQQPGQSLTLIATANQGSEATYESGFVIDKFPISRPNLTFSTLTVSNMSPEDSSIYLCSVVRGGVEAFFGQGTRLTVV.

The chain links TRBV14 to TRBJ2-1, with a weak D call TRBD1 (5 bases). The V end was cut by 0 bases, the J end by 9 bases, with 18 bases between. Germline V CDR1 and CDR2: SGHDN, FVKESK. The CDR3 totals 16 residues. DNA of the CDR3: TGTGCCAGCAGCCAAGAGACCGGAGAAGGGGCAGGTGAGCAGTTCTTC. Translation: CASSQETGEGAGEQFF.

The V call is TRBV18, the J call TRBJ2-2; D unclear. The CDR3 covers 14 residues. Germline CDR1 and CDR2: KGHSH and LQKENI. Between the trimmed V and J ends, which lost 1 base and 2 bases, there was a span of 5 bases. CDR3 region: CASSPLSNTGELFF. Written as DNA, the CDR3 is TGTGCCAGCTCACCACTGAGTAACACCGGGGAGCTGTTTTTT.

This sequence joins TRBV10-3 and TRBJ2-5; TRBD2 agrees at 12 bases. Per the germline V gene, CDR1 is ENHRY and CDR2 is SYGVKD. After removal of 8 bases from V and 3 bases from J, the junction contained 13 bases not matched to a gene. This CDR3 has 17 residues. The CDR3, as DNA: TGTGCCATCGGGGTCCGGCTAGCGGGAGGGCCCGAAGAGACCCAGTACTTC. Protein: CAIGVRLAGGPEETQYF.

The CDR3: CASSVLSSSYEQYF. The DNA of the CDR3 is TGTGCCAGCAGCGTACTTTCTAGCTCCTACGAGCAGTACTTC. The gene calls are TRBV9 and TRBJ2-7; D is unclear. CDR3 length: 14 amino acids. V lost 1 base, J lost 0 bases, and 8 bases lay in between. Germline CDR1 and CDR2: SGDLS and YYNGEE.

This sequence joins TRBV11-3 and TRBJ2-7; 12 bases align to TRBD2. The CDR3 consists of 16 residues. Losses at the gene ends were 4 bases for V and 5 bases for J; bases not matched to a gene: 9. Per the germline V gene, CDR1 is SGHNT and CDR2 is YENEEA. The CDR3 nucleotides are TGTGCCAGCAGCTCACGACTAGCGGGAGTAACCCACGAGCAGTACTTC. Protein: CASSSRLAGVTHEQYF.

This clone appeared a single time. The V call is TRBV29-1, the J call TRBJ2-3, with D tentatively TRBD1 (6 bases). CDR1 SQVTM and CDR2 ANQGSEA come from the germline V gene. V was trimmed by 4 bases and J by 3 bases, leaving 17 bases between them. The CDR3 extends over 15 amino acids. This chain's CDR3 is CSVASTTGRTDTQYF. The CDR3 nucleotides read TGCAGCGTTGCGAGTACGACAGGAAGGACAGATACGCAGTATTTT.

This clone was seen once. This sequence joins TRBV11-2 and TRBJ1-3; D gene uncertain. Germline V CDR1 and CDR2: SGHAT, FQNNGV. The CDR3 covers 15 residues. Trimming pared 4 bases from V and 0 bases from J, leaving 10 bases between. The CDR3 is CASSSVGLSGNTIYF. The CDR3 nucleotides are TGTGCCAGCAGCTCGGTTGGGCTCTCTGGAAACACCATATATTTT.

The chain employs TRBV30 and TRBJ2-1, with 14 positions matching TRBD2. Germline V gene lookup returns CDR1 GTSNPN and CDR2 SVGIG (reference sequence). This CDR3 contains 18 residues. V trimming: 2 bases; J trimming: 0 bases; junction bases outside the gene matches: 6. The CDR3 protein is CAWSYGLAGGSSYNEQFF. CDR3 nucleotides: TGTGCCTGGAGTTACGGACTAGCGGGAGGAAGCTCCTACAATGAGCAGTTCTTC.

The V gene is TRBV6-5, the J gene TRBJ1-2, with a tentative D call TRBD1 (6 bases). Germline CDR1 is MNHEY and CDR2 is SVGAGI. V was cut by 4 bases and J by 4 bases, with 19 bases left in between. The CDR3 totals 16 residues. CDR3: CASSFFTGSGFYGYTF. CDR3 DNA: TGTGCCAGCAGTTTCTTTACAGGGTCGGGTTTCTATGGCTACACCTTC.

The rearrangement links TRBV7-9 to TRBJ2-3; 13 nucleotides match TRBD2. CDR1 is SEHNR, CDR2 FQNEAQ, per germline (reference sequence). The CDR3 length is 15 residues. V lost 5 bases, J lost 3 bases, and 2 bases stayed unmatched. This CDR3 reads CASSRTSGRTDTQYF. The CDR3 region has the DNA TGTGCCAGCAGCCGGACTAGCGGGAGAACAGATACGCAGTATTTT. Using reference TRBV7-9 and TRBJ2-3 for the parts outside the CDR3, the full variable domain is DTGVSQNPRHKITKRGQNVTFRCDPISEHNRLYWYRQTLGQGPEFLTYFQNEAQLEKSRLLSDRFSAERPKGSFSTLEIQRTEQGDSAMYLCASSRTSGRTDTQYFGPGTRLTVL.

The chain has TRBV29-1 and TRBJ2-3, with 9 bases matching TRBD2. The V segment lost 4 bases and the J segment 5 bases; nucleotides outside the gene matches: 4. The CDR3 is 13 residues long. The V gene's germline CDR1 is SQVTM and CDR2 ANQGSEA. CDR3 bases: TGCAGCGTTGGTAGCGGGAGTATAGATACGCAGTATTTT. It is translated as CSVGSGSIDTQYF.

The chain recombines TRBV5-1 with TRBJ2-7; 9 bases map to TRBD1. Losses at the gene ends were 0 bases for V and 1 base for J; bases not matched to a gene: 5. Germline V gene lookup returns CDR1 SGHRS and CDR2 YFSETQ. CDR3 length: 16 residues. This CDR3 reads CASSLARGTGSYEQYF. The DNA of the CDR3 is TGCGCCAGCAGCTTGGCTCGAGGGACAGGGTCCTACGAGCAGTACTTC.

V usage is TRBV27 and J usage is TRBJ2-7; TRBD2 agrees at 12 bases. V lost 6 bases to trimming and J lost 1 base; unmatched junction nucleotides: 13. CDR3 length: 18 amino acids. Germline loops: CDR1 MNHEY, CDR2 SMNVEV (reference sequence). The CDR3 sequence: CASRGMGATSGSSYEQYF. CDR3 DNA: TGTGCCAGCAGGGGAATGGGGGCGACTAGCGGGAGTTCCTACGAGCAGTACTTC.

This rearrangement joins TRBV9 to TRBJ2-5; 7 bases align to TRBD2. Germline loops: CDR1 SGDLS, CDR2 YYNGEE. Losses at the gene ends were 4 bases for V and 3 bases for J; bases not matched to a gene: 6. This CDR3 region has 14 residues. CDR3 region: CASSSLGGEETQYF. The CDR3, as DNA: TGTGCCAGCAGCTCCTTGGGAGGGGAAGAGACCCAGTACTTC.

This clone was seen just once. The chain joins TRBV14 to TRBJ2-2, with TRBD2 as a possible D gene (6 bases). CDR1 is SGHDN, CDR2 FVKESK, per germline. V lost 4 bases and J lost 2, with 11 bases in between. The length of the CDR3 is 15 residues. The CDR3 DNA follows: TGTGCCAGCAGCCCTCGGAGGGGAAACACCGGGGAGCTGTTTTTT. It encodes CASSPRRGNTGELFF.